The source of this TCR beta chain is a study of blood T cells in healthy people across ages. Points from the study as a whole: In long-lived donors, naive CD4+ cell counts and diversity exceeded those of aged donors.

As regards this clonotype: Its specificity is not known.

Through a sample-barcoded 5' primer and a J-beta primer mix, a second PCR was run for about 6 to 12 cycles. A template-switch adaptor with 12 random nucleotides tagged each cDNA molecule. TCRdb analysed the 5' RACE reads with MiXCR anew, one entry per CDR3 protein. The table lists around 800,000 distinct CDR3 sequences, 20% to 30% of them singletons, with 2.5% to 3.5% in the top ten. Every donor provided around 10 milliliters of peripheral blood. Germline V gene lookup returns CDR1 SQVTM and CDR2 ANQGSEA. V lost 2 bases to trimming and J lost 4 bases, with 9 bases between them. The CDR3 runs 13 residues. The data were also submitted as part of a second study, on T cells of mothers and their children.

The clonotype comes from a boy younger than 18 in good health. Material: blood. The chain carries TRBV29-1 and TRBJ2-4; D tentatively reads TRBD1 or TRBD2 (5 bases each). CDR3 DNA sequence: TGCAGCGTTGAAAGGGGCGGGAAAAACATTCAGTACTTC. Residues: CSVERGGKNIQYF.